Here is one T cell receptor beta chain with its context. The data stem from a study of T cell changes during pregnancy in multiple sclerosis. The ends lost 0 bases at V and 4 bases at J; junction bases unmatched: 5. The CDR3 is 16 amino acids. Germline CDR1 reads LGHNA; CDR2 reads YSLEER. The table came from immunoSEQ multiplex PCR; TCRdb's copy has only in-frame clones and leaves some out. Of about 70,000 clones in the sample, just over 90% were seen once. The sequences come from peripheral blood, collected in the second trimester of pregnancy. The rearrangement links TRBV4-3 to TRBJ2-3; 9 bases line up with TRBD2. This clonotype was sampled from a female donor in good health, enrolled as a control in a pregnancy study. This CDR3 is CASSQDGGTSPDTQYF. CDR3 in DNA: TGCGCCAGCAGCCAAGATGGGGGGACTAGCCCAGATACGCAGTATTTT.